This TCR beta chain emerged from a study of cytomegalovirus exposure and HLA in healthy donors. The PCR used 60 Vbeta and 13 Jbeta primers. Measured with immunoSEQ multiplex PCR; TCRdb has only the in-frame clones, and not every one. The sample consists of tens of thousands of clones, approximately 80% of them appearing once. CDR1 is LGHNA, CDR2 YNFKEQ, per germline. V shed 7 bases, J shed 7 bases, and the junction held 5 bases outside the gene matches. The CDR3 has 13 residues. This chain links TRBV4-2 with TRBJ1-3; 9 positions agree with TRBD1. This clonotype was sampled from a man aged 45 to 65 in good health and CMV-seronegative. Specimen: PBMCs. The CDR3 DNA is TGTGCCAGCAACCGCGGACAGGGGAACACCATATATTTT. Protein product: CASNRGQGNTIYF.